This T cell receptor (beta chain) was identified during a study of human T cells and chemical hapten exposure. Study observations and caveats: Expanded TCRs produced significantly more large CDR3 similarity clusters than controls did.

Germline V CDR1 and CDR2: DFQATT, SNEGSKA (reference sequence). This CDR3 contains 12 residues. V lost 5 bases to trimming and J lost 5 bases, with 10 bases between them. Noted time point: patch test 1, 2 weeks after DPC sensitization. The treatment is: therapeutic diphenylcyclopropenone sensitization with weekly scalp DPC. This clonotype was recorded a few times. Its antigen is not known. A single record per CDR3 protein comes from TCRdb applying MiXCR to the RACE reads. The sample records roughly 360,000 distinct CDR3 sequences, more than 4.5% being singletons. The TCR sequence derives from a woman aged 45 to 65 with alopecia areata. Some clones in this sample may be carry-over from other donors' samples. The V and J genes are TRBV20-1 and TRBJ1-5, with a possible D match to TRBD1 (5 bases). This sample comprised whole blood, obtained in connection with sensitization to the hapten diphenylcyclopropenone (DPC). This CDR3 reads CSASRADQPQHF. The CDR3 nucleotides read TGCAGTGCTTCCAGGGCGGATCAGCCCCAGCATTTT.